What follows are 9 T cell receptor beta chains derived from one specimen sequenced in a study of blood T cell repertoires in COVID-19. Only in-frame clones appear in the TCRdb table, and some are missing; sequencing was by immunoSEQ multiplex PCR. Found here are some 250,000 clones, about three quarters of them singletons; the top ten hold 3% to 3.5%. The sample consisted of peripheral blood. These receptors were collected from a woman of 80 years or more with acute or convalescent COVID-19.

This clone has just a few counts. The CDR3 loop reads CASSVDLAGLNYGYTF. The CDR3 DNA is TGTGCCAGCAGCGTAGATCTTGCAGGGCTTAACTATGGCTACACCTTC. This rearrangement joins TRBV9 to TRBJ1-2, with D possibly matching TRBD1 (5 bases). The CDR3 runs to 16 residues. Germline V gene lookup returns CDR1 SGDLS and CDR2 YYNGEE. V was shortened by 0 bases and J by 1 base, with 13 bases between the two germline ends.

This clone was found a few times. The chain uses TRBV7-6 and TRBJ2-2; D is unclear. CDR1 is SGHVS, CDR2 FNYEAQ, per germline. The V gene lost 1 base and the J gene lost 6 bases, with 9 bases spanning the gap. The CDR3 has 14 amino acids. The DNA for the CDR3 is TGTGCCAGCAGCTTAGGTCAGTATGCCGGGGAGCTGTTTTTT. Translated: CASSLGQYAGELFF.

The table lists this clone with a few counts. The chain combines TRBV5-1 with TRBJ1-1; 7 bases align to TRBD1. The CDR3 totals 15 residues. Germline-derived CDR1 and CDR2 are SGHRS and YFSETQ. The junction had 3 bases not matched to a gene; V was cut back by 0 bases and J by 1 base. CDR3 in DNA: TGCGCCAGCAGCTTGGAGGGACAGAGGAACACTGAAGCTTTCTTT. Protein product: CASSLEGQRNTEAFF.

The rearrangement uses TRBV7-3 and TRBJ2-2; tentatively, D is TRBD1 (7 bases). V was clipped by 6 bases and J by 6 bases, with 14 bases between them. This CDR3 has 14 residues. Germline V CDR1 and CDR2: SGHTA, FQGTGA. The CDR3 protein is CASRKQGGAGELFF. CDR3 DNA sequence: TGTGCCAGCAGGAAGCAGGGGGGCGCCGGGGAGCTGTTTTTT.

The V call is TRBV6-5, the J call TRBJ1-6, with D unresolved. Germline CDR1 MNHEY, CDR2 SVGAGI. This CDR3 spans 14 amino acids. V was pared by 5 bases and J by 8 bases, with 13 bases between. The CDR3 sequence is CASSTTGSYSPLHF. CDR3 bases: TGTGCCAGCAGTACCACCGGGTCCTATTCACCCCTCCACTTT.

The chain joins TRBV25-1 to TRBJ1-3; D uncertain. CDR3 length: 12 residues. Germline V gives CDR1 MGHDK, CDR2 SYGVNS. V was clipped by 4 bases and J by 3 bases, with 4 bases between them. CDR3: CASSVFGNTIYF. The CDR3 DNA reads TGTGCCAGCAGTGTATTTGGAAACACCATATATTTT.

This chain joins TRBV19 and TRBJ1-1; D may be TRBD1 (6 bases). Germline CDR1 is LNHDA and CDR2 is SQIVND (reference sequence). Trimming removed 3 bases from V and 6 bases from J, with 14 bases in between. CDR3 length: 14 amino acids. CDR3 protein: CASSITGKLAEAFF. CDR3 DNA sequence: TGTGCCAGTAGTATTACAGGGAAGTTGGCTGAAGCTTTCTTT.

CDR3 region: CATSRDPGDEKLFF. CDR3 bases: TGTGCCACCAGCAGAGATCCAGGGGATGAAAAACTGTTTTTT. The J gene is TRBJ1-4, the V gene TRBV15; D may be TRBD1 (6 bases). Germline CDR1 and CDR2: LNHNV and YYDKDF (reference sequence). Trimming shortened V by 0 bases and J by 6 bases, and 8 bases separated the two germline ends. This CDR3 has 14 amino acids.

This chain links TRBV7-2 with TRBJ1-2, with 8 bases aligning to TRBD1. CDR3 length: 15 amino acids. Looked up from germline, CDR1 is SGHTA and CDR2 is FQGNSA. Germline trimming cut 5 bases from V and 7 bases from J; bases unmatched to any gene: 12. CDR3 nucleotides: TGTGCCAGCAGCCTAACGGACAGGGTAAAGTCTGGCTACACCTTC. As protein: CASSLTDRVKSGYTF.